A single T cell receptor beta chain is shown here with its context. It lacks a known antigen. No base quality values were provided; no much bigger clone lies one nucleotide off. The data belong to a study of vaccination and CD4 T cells after COVID-19 (dated by TCRdb to 2021 to 2024). For context, the study as a whole: Convalescent patients had a positive SARS-CoV-2 result on nasal swab PCR, and of these patients, several had mild disease and one had severe disease. Post-COVID blood samples were collected from convalescent patients a median of approximately 93 days after diagnosis, with a range of roughly 30 to 170 days. The spike-specific CD4+ TCR repertoire was compared before and after mRNA vaccination in 10 COVID-19 convalescent patients and a handful of infection-naive healthy vaccine recipients. Participants got two doses of the Pfizer-BioNTech BNT162b2 vaccine (n=8) or two doses of the Moderna mRNA-1273 vaccine (n=2). The convalescent cohort included six males and four females, with two Hispanic individuals, seven Caucasians, two Asians and one multiracial person. The time from the second vaccine dose to post-vaccine blood sampling had a median of roughly 72 days and ranged from about 12 to 241 days.

General findings and caveats noted by the study authors: The number of convalescent patients in the study was relatively small, and the study did not examine early timepoints following natural infection. The median count of SARS-CoV-2-reactive clonotypes went up from some 23 after infection to 38 after vaccination, although the change was not significant. In convalescent patients, a median about 86% of post-vaccine SARS-CoV-2-reactive clones were detected only after vaccination, suggesting vaccine-specific priming. Of the vaccine-specific clones found in convalescent patients, nearly all (304 of 307) were mono-reactive for SARS-CoV-2 spike instead of being cross-reactive with common cold coronaviruses.

The library relied on PCR. The instrument given in TCRdb is Illumina iSeq 100. Under the source paper's analysis protocol: Non-productive sequences were removed, and CDR3s not starting with C, not ending with F or W, or shorter than 7 amino acids were discarded. CDR3 homology was assessed with Levenshtein distances (stringdist) and unrooted phylogenetic trees (ape) in R version 3.6.1. TCRdb applied fastp at Q25 and MiXCR to the public reads, then kept only in-frame beta chains. A single entry per CDR3 protein holds the most common genes and DNA from its merged rows. TCRdb, rather than the study authors, made the V and J calls. The sample contains 20,000 or so distinct CDR3 sequences, roughly two thirds of them found a single time. The ten top clones hold 0.95% to 1.2% of the sample. Taken from the germline V gene (reference sequence), the CDR1 and CDR2 loops are DFQATT and SNEGSKA. For this chain, trimming is 1 base at the V end and 4 bases at the J end, and the number of junction bases without a gene match is 7. From the cysteine up to the phenylalanine, the CDR3 has a length of 15 residues. Here the CDR3 DNA is all that survives: 45 bases in frame from base 1.

The positive SARS-CoV-2 PCR tests of the convalescent patients were dated from March to December 2020, before the Alpha, Beta and Delta variants emerged in the United States. Ficoll-Paque Plus gradient centrifugation was used to isolate PBMCs from whole blood, and the isolated PBMCs were then either used fresh or cryopreserved at -140C. Sequenced material: CD4+ T cells from blood, taken after SARS-CoV-2 vaccination. The chain employs TRBV20-1 and TRBJ1-5, with 7 bases in between that match TRBD1. The TCR originated in a human donor who had recovered from COVID-19. In nucleotide form, the sequence is TGCAGTGCTAGAGCCCCGGGACAGCCAAATCAGCCCCAGCATTTT. This is translated as CSARAPGQPNQPQHF.